This T cell receptor (beta chain) derives from a study of OX40 agonist ivuxolimab in advanced cancers. The CDR3 length is 16 residues. In germline, CDR1 is MDHEN, CDR2 SYDVKM. Trimming left V 2 bases short and J 4 bases short, with 17 bases between. Repertoires were generated with immunoSEQ multiplex PCR, while TCRdb's copy carries only in-frame clones and drops some. The table has some 14,000 clones, approximately 93% seen once. This chain connects TRBV28 to TRBJ2-5; possibly TRBD2 for D (5 bases). Sequencing used CD4+ or CD8+ T cells sorted from blood, obtained in a trial of the OX40 agonist ivuxolimab. The source is an adult with an advanced solid tumor such as melanoma, head and neck, liver or kidney cancer. The chain's CDR3 is CASSLTPSGPLETQYF. The CDR3 bases are TGTGCCAGCAGTTTAACTCCGAGCGGACCTTTAGAGACCCAGTACTTC.